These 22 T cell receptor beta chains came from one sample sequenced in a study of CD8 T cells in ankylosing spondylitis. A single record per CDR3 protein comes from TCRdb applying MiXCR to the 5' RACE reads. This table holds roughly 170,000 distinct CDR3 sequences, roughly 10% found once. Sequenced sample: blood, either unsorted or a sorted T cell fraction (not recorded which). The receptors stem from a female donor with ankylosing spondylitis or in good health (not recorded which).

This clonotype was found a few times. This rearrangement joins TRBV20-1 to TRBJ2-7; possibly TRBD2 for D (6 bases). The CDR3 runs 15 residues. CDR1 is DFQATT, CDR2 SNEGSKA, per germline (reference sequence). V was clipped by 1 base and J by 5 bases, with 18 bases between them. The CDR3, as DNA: TGCAGTGCTAGAGCACAGGAGGGATTATTTAACGAGCAGTACTTC. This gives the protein CSARAQEGLFNEQYF.

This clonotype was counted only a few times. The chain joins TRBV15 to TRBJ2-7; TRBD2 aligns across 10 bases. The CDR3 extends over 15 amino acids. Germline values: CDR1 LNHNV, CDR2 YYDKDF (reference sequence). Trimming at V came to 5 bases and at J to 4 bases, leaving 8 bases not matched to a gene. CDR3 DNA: TGTGCCACCAGCGAACCGGGACTAGCGCAATACGAGCAGTACTTC. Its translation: CATSEPGLAQYEQYF.

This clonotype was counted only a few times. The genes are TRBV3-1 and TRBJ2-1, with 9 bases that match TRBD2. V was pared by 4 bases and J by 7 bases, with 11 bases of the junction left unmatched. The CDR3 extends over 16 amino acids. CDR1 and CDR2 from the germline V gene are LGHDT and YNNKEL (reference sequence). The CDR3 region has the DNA TGTGCCAGCAGCCCACCCGGGACTAGCTTAAGGAATGAGCAGTTCTTC. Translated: CASSPPGTSLRNEQFF.

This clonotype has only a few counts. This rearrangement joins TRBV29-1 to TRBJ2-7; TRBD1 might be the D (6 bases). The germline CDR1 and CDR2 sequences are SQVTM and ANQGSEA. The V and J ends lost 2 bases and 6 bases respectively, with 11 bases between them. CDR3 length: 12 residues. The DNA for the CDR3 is TGCAGCGTTGAATACAGGGACCGCGAGCAGTACTTC. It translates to CSVEYRDREQYF.

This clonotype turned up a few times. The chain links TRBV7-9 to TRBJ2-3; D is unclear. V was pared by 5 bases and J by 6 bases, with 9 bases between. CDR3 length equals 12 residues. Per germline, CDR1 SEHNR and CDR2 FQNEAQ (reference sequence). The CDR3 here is CASSLDGDTQYF. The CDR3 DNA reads TGTGCCAGCAGCCTCGATGGTGATACGCAGTATTTT.

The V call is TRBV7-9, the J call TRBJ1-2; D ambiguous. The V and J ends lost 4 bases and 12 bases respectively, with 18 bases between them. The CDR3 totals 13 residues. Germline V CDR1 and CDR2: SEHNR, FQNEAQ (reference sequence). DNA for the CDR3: TGTGCCAGCAGCTCCTCCGAGGTGGGCCCCGACACCTTC. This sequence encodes CASSSSEVGPDTF.

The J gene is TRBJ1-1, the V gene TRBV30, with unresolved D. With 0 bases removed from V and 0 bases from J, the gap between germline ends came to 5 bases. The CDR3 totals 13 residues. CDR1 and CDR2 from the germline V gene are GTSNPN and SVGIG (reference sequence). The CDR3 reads CAWSVGLNTEAFF. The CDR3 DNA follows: TGTGCCTGGAGTGTAGGGTTGAACACTGAAGCTTTCTTT.

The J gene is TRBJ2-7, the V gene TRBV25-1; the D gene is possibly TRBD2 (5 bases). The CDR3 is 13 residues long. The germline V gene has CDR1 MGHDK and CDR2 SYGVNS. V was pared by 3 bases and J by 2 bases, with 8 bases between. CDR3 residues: CASSEAGTYEQYF. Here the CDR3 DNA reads TGTGCCAGCAGTGAGGCCGGGACCTACGAGCAGTACTTC.

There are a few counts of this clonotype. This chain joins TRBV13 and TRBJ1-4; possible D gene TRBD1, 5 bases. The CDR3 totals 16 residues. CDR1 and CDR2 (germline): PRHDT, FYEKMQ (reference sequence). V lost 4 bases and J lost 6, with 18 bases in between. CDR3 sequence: CASSSSQGLGDEKLFF. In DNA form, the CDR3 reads TGTGCCAGCAGCTCAAGCCAAGGGTTAGGGGATGAAAAACTGTTTTTT.

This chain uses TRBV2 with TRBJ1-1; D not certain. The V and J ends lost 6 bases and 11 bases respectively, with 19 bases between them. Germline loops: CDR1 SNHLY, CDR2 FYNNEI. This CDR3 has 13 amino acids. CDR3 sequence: CASSDRGPERAFF. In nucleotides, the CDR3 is TGTGCCAGCAGCGATCGAGGGCCAGAGAGGGCTTTCTTT.

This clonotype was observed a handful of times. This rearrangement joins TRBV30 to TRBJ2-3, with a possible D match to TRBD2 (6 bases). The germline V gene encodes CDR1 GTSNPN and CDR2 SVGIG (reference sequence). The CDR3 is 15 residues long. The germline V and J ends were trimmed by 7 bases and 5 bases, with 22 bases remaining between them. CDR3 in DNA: TGTGCCTTGGACCTAGCGAGAGGAGGTGAAGATACGCAGTATTTT. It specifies CALDLARGGEDTQYF.

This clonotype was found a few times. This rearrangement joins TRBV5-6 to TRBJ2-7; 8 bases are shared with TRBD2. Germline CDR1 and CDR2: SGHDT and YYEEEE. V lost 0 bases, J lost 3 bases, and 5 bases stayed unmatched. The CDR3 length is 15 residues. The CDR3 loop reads CASSLGAGDFYEQYF. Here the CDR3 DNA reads TGTGCCAGCAGCTTGGGAGCGGGGGATTTCTACGAGCAGTACTTC. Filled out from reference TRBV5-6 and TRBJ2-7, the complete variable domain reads DAGVTQSPTHLIKTRGQQVTLRCSPKSGHDTVSWYQQALGQGPQFIFQYYEEEERQRGNFPDRFSGHQFPNYSSELNVNALLLGDSALYLCASSLGAGDFYEQYFGPGTRLTVT.

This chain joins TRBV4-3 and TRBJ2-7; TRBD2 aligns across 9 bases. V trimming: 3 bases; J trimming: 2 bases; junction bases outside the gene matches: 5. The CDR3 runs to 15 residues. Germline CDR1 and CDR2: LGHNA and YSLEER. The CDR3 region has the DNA TGCGCCAGCAGCCAGCTAGCGGGACCCACCTACGAGCAGTACTTC. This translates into CASSQLAGPTYEQYF.

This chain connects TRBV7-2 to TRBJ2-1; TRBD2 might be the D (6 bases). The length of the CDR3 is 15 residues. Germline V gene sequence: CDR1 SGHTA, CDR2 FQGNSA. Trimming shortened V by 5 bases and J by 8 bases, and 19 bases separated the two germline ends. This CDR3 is CASSPTGLGGHEQFF. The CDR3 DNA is TGTGCCAGCAGCCCCACGGGACTTGGAGGACATGAGCAGTTCTTC.

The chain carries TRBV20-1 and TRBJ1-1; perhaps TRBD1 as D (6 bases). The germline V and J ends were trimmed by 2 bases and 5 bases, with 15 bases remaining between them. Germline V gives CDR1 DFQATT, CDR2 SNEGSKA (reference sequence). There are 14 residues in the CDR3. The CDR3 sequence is CSARIDRWGTEAFF. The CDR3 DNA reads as TGCAGTGCTAGAATTGACAGGTGGGGTACTGAAGCTTTCTTT.

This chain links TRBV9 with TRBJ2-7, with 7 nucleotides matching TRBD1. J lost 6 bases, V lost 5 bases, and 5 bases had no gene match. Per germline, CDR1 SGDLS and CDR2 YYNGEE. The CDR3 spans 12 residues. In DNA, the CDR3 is TGTGCCAGCAGTCCCCCAGGGGGCGAGCAGTACTTC. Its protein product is CASSPPGGEQYF.

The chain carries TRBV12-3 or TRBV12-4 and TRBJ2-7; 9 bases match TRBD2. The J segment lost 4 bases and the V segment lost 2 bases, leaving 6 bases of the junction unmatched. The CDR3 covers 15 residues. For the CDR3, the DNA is TGTGCCAGCAGTTTAAGGGGGACTAGCCCATACGAGCAGTACTTC. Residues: CASSLRGTSPYEQYF.

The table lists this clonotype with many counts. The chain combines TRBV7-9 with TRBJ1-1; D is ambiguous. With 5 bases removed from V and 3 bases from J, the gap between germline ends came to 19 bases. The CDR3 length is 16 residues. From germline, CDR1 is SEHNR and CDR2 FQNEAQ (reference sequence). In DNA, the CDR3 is TGTGCCAGCAGCACCAGCGCTGCCACCTGGGACACTGAAGCTTTCTTT. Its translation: CASSTSAATWDTEAFF.

This chain's CDR3 is CASSSPGRAYEQYF. In DNA, the CDR3 is TGTGCCAGCAGTTCCCCCGGGCGAGCCTACGAGCAGTACTTC. The rearrangement uses TRBV7-2 and TRBJ2-7, with no clear D. Germline CDR1 SGHTA, CDR2 FQGNSA. The V gene lost 6 bases and the J gene lost 2 bases, with 14 bases spanning the gap. This CDR3 region has 14 residues. Combining the CDR3 with reference TRBV7-2 and TRBJ2-7 gives the whole variable domain GAGVSQSPSNKVTEKGKDVELRCDPISGHTALYWYRQSLGQGLEFLIYFQGNSAPDKSGLPSDRFSAERTGGSVSTLTIQRTQQEDSAVYLCASSSPGRAYEQYFGPGTRLTVT.

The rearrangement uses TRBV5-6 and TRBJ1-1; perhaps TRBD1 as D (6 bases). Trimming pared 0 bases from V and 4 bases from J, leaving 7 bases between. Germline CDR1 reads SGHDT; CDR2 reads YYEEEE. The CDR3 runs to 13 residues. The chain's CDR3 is CASSLGTVTEAFF. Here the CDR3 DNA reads TGTGCCAGCAGCTTGGGGACAGTCACTGAAGCTTTCTTT. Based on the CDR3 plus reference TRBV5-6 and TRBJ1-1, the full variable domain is DAGVTQSPTHLIKTRGQQVTLRCSPKSGHDTVSWYQQALGQGPQFIFQYYEEEERQRGNFPDRFSGHQFPNYSSELNVNALLLGDSALYLCASSLGTVTEAFFGQGTRLTVV.

The CDR3 DNA reads TGTGCCACCAGTGTGGAGGGAGCTCGCGCGAACCCTAATGAGCAGTTCTTC. Its translation: CATSVEGARANPNEQFF. The chain combines TRBV24-1 with TRBJ2-1, with a possible D match to TRBD2 (6 bases). Germline loops: CDR1 KGHDR, CDR2 SFDVKD. The V gene lost 5 bases and the J gene lost 7 bases, with 23 bases spanning the gap. The CDR3 loop spans 17 amino acids.

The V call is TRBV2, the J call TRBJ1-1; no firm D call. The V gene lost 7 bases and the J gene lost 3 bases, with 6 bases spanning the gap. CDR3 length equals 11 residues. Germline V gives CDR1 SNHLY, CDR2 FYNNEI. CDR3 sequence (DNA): TGTGCCAGCAAATGGTACACTGAAGCTTTCTTT. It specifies CASKWYTEAFF.